The 25 T cell receptor beta chains reported below all come from one sample, sequenced in a study of blood T cell repertoires in COVID-19 (dated by TCRdb to the early 2020s). Library creation used the immunoSEQ multiplex PCR assay. Held by TCRdb, this immuneACCESS table contains in-frame sequences only and omits some clones. Under half of the omission traces to an unresolved V gene where checked; the cause of the rest is unknown. This sample has about 22,000 clones in its table, and 75% to 85% of those were observed once. The biggest ten clones account for 48% of the sample. The source material was peripheral blood. These receptors all stem from a man aged 65-85 years with acute or convalescent COVID-19.

This clone came up a few times. The chain has TRBV7-8 and TRBJ2-7, with D maybe TRBD1 (6 bases). The CDR3 consists of 15 residues. V lost 1 base and J 0 bases, leaving 10 bases between the germline ends. Germline values: CDR1 SGHVS, CDR2 FQNEAQ. The CDR3 here is CASSLGPGDSYEQYF. The CDR3 DNA reads as TGTGCCAGCAGCTTAGGTCCAGGGGACTCCTACGAGCAGTACTTC.

The chain employs TRBV6-2 or TRBV6-3 and TRBJ2-1; the D is unclear. CDR1 MNHEY and CDR2 SVGEGT come from the germline V gene. CDR3 length: 11 residues. The germline V and J ends were trimmed by 6 bases and 12 bases, with 12 bases remaining between them. The CDR3 nucleotides are TGTGCCAGCAGCCGACTGTCTTCGCAGTTCTTC. This encodes CASSRLSSQFF.

This chain connects TRBV7-7 to TRBJ2-5, with TRBD2 as a possible D gene (6 bases). There are 15 residues in the CDR3. In germline, CDR1 is SSHAT, CDR2 FNYEAQ (reference sequence). Trimming took 5 bases from V and 4 from J, leaving 17 bases between them. CDR3 DNA sequence: TGTGCCAGCAGCCCCACCGCGCGGAGGGGAGAGACCCAGTACTTC. Amino acid sequence: CASSPTARRGETQYF.

In this sample, this clone turned up once. The DNA for the CDR3 is TGTGCCAGCATTTTAACAGGGGGTAGTTCACCCCTCCACTTT. It yields the protein CASILTGGSSPLHF. This sequence joins TRBV6-6 and TRBJ1-6, with TRBD1 matching over 8 bases. V lost 7 bases, J lost 9 bases, and 8 bases stayed unmatched. Germline V gene lookup returns CDR1 MNHNY and CDR2 SVGAGI (reference sequence). The CDR3 is made up of 14 amino acids.

This clone was found once. This chain uses TRBV11-3 with TRBJ2-1; D uncertain. The CDR3 consists of 13 residues. V gave up 2 bases and J gave up 5 bases, with 7 bases separating them. Germline assignment: CDR1 SGHNT and CDR2 YENEEA. The CDR3: CASSLSRNNEQFF. The CDR3 nucleotides read TGTGCCAGCAGCTTAAGCAGGAACAATGAGCAGTTCTTC.

This rearrangement joins TRBV7-2 to TRBJ1-4, with D unresolved. V gave up 6 bases and J gave up 10 bases, with 18 bases separating them. The germline V gene encodes CDR1 SGHTA and CDR2 FQGNSA. This CDR3 is built from 14 residues. This CDR3 is CASRPGGGVSKLFF. The CDR3 DNA sequence: TGTGCCAGCAGACCCGGAGGCGGGGTATCAAAACTGTTTTTT.

This chain links TRBV4-3 with TRBJ2-2; TRBD2 might be the D (5 bases). The V gene lost 5 bases and the J gene lost 4 bases, with 17 bases spanning the gap. There are 16 residues in the CDR3. Germline lookup yields CDR1 LGHNA and CDR2 YSLEER. The DNA for the CDR3 is TGCGCCAGCAGCGCCTCCAAGAAGGCGGGCACCGGGGAGCTGTTTTTT. It yields the protein CASSASKKAGTGELFF.

This rearrangement joins TRBV18 to TRBJ2-2; D unresolved. The CDR3 contains 13 residues. The germline CDR1 and CDR2 sequences are KGHSH and LQKENI. V lost 3 bases, J lost 7 bases, and 9 bases lay in between. This CDR3 is CASSPMMSGELFF. The DNA of the CDR3 is TGTGCCAGCTCACCGATGATGAGCGGGGAGCTGTTTTTT. Full variable domain (missing parts from reference TRBV18 and TRBJ2-2): NAGVMQNPRHLVRRRGQEARLRCSPMKGHSHVYWYRQLPEEGLKFMVYLQKENIIDESGMPKERFSAEFPKEGPSILRIQQVVRGDSAAYFCASSPMMSGELFFGEGSRLTVL.

The J gene is TRBJ1-4, the V gene TRBV27; no reliable D call. Trimming stripped 4 bases from V and 8 bases from J, with 17 bases between. The CDR3 consists of 15 residues. Germline CDR1 and CDR2: MNHEY and SMNVEV (reference sequence). CDR3 nucleotides: TGTGCCAGCAGTTCGGAATTAGCGGTTGGGGAAAAACTGTTTTTT. Residues: CASSSELAVGEKLFF.

This chain links TRBV27 with TRBJ1-6; 7 nucleotides line up with TRBD1. The CDR3 totals 14 residues. Unmatched junction bases numbered 6, after V lost 6 bases and J lost 7 bases. Germline-derived CDR1 and CDR2 are MNHEY and SMNVEV (reference sequence). This CDR3 reads CASSYRGSNSPLHF. CDR3 DNA: TGTGCCAGCAGCTACAGGGGCTCGAATTCACCCCTCCACTTT.

This clone appeared a few times. The junction shows a germline mismatch at one end, possibly a read error. The gene calls are TRBV30 and TRBJ1-3; 8 nucleotides agree with TRBD1. From germline, CDR1 is GTSNPN and CDR2 SVGIG (reference sequence). This CDR3 has 11 residues. CDR3 coding DNA: TGTGCCGCAAATGGCATGGACAGGGAGGAATTT. As protein: CAANGMDREEF.

The chain uses TRBV9 and TRBJ2-1; D is possibly TRBD1 (5 bases). This CDR3 region has 13 residues. Germline lookup yields CDR1 SGDLS and CDR2 YYNGEE. The V gene lost 1 base and the J gene lost 7 bases, with 9 bases spanning the gap. The CDR3 here is CASSVSGRNEQFF. In DNA, the CDR3 is TGTGCCAGCAGCGTATCAGGGCGGAATGAGCAGTTCTTC.

V gene TRBV7-2 combines with J gene TRBJ1-1; no clear D gene. Germline V lookup: CDR1 SGHTA, CDR2 FQGNSA. With 5 bases removed from V and 5 bases from J, the gap between germline ends came to 18 bases. The length of the CDR3 is 15 residues. CDR3 protein: CASSPSIGDQTEAFF. In DNA, the CDR3 is TGTGCCAGCAGCCCCTCGATCGGGGATCAGACTGAAGCTTTCTTT.

This chain uses TRBV28 with TRBJ2-3, with 7 bases lining up with TRBD2. Germline lookup yields CDR1 MDHEN and CDR2 SYDVKM. There are 15 residues in the CDR3. The V gene end was trimmed by 2 bases and the J gene end by 6 bases; junction bases not matched to a gene: 8. CDR3 nucleotide sequence: TGTGCCAGCAGTTTAAATGGGGGGGGATCGGATACGCAGTATTTT. Residues: CASSLNGGGSDTQYF. The variable domain in full, completed from reference TRBV28 and TRBJ2-3, reads DVKVTQSSRYLVKRTGEKVFLECVQDMDHENMFWYRQDPGLGLRLIYFSYDVKMKEKGDIPEGYSVSREKKERFSLILESASTNQTSMYLCASSLNGGGSDTQYFGPGTRLTVL.

The J gene is TRBJ1-2, the V gene TRBV7-2, with 8 bases matching TRBD1. The V segment lost 5 bases and the J segment 3 bases; nucleotides outside the gene matches: 8. The CDR3 is 15 residues long. Germline loops: CDR1 SGHTA, CDR2 FQGNSA. This CDR3 is CASSPGTGNHYGYTF. Written as DNA, the CDR3 is TGTGCCAGCAGCCCAGGGACAGGTAATCACTATGGCTACACCTTC.

This clone appeared a few times. V and J are TRBV29-1 and TRBJ2-7; TRBD2 might be the D (5 bases). The CDR3 consists of 16 residues. Germline V lookup: CDR1 SQVTM, CDR2 ANQGSEA. The V and J ends lost 3 bases and 0 bases respectively, with 18 bases between them. DNA for the CDR3: TGCAGCGTTGAGATTCCCCGGGGATTAATCTCCTACGAGCAGTACTTC. Its protein product is CSVEIPRGLISYEQYF.

The gene calls are TRBV5-4 and TRBJ2-5; TRBD2 agrees at 11 bases. Trimming took 4 bases from V and 5 from J; bases not matched to a gene: 7. This CDR3 has 15 amino acids. Germline loops: CDR1 SGHNT, CDR2 YYREEE (reference sequence). CDR3 amino acids: CASSGSGRGGETQYF. The CDR3 DNA follows: TGTGCCAGCAGCGGTAGCGGGAGGGGGGGGGAGACCCAGTACTTC. The full variable domain, completed using reference TRBV5-4 and TRBJ2-5, is ETGVTQSPTHLIKTRGQQVTLRCSSQSGHNTVSWYQQALGQGPQFIFQYYREEENGRGNFPPRFSGLQFPNYSSELNVNALELDDSALYLCASSGSGRGGETQYFGPGTRLLVL.

This clone is categorized as medium-sized (0.01 to 0.1%). The chain carries TRBV29-1 and TRBJ2-1; the match to TRBD2 covers 10 bases. CDR3 size: 14 residues. CDR1 is SQVTM, CDR2 ANQGSEA, per germline. Trimming removed 4 bases from V and 7 bases from J; junction bases left unmatched: 7. The CDR3 region has the DNA TGCAGCGTTGTTTCGATAGCGGGGGGAAATGAGCAGTTCTTC. Amino acid sequence: CSVVSIAGGNEQFF.

The chain combines TRBV30 with TRBJ2-1, with 9 bases fitting TRBD1. There are 15 residues in the CDR3. CDR1 GTSNPN and CDR2 SVGIG come from the germline V gene (reference sequence). J was trimmed by 3 bases and V by 5 bases; bases with no gene match: 8. Here the CDR3 DNA reads TGTGCCTGGGGCTCCGGGACAGGGAACTACAATGAGCAGTTCTTC. Translated, it gives CAWGSGTGNYNEQFF.

This clone has only one observation. The chain joins TRBV11-2 to TRBJ1-1; possible D gene TRBD1, 6 bases. Trimming stripped 5 bases from V and 4 bases from J, with 14 bases between. The germline CDR1 and CDR2 sequences are SGHAT and FQNNGV. The CDR3 sequence is 14 residues long. The CDR3 coding sequence is TGTGCCAGCAGCCCGCTAGGGGGATCCACTGAAGCTTTCTTT. The encoded protein is CASSPLGGSTEAFF.

This clone was recorded once. Within the sample, other DNA sequences also encode this same CDR3. The chain is built from TRBV12-3 or TRBV12-4 and TRBJ1-2; 9 bases match TRBD1. This CDR3 spans 13 amino acids. Trimming removed 6 bases from V and 9 bases from J; junction bases left unmatched: 8. DNA for the CDR3: TGTGCCAGCAGAGGGACAGGGCTAGACAGCTACACCTTC. This gives the protein CASRGTGLDSYTF.

This clone showed up just a few times. The chain carries TRBV9 and TRBJ1-4; TRBD1 is a possible D gene (6 bases). CDR3 size: 15 residues. CDR1 and CDR2 (germline): SGDLS, YYNGEE. The V end lost 0 bases, the J end lost 7 bases, and 13 bases lay between the germline ends. CDR3: CASSVAFGGREKLFF. The CDR3 DNA follows: TGTGCCAGCAGCGTAGCTTTCGGGGGGCGTGAAAAACTGTTTTTT.

The J gene is TRBJ2-3, the V gene TRBV19; no definite D call. Germline CDR1 and CDR2: LNHDA and SQIVND (reference sequence). The CDR3 covers 13 residues. The ends were cut back, 5 bases at V and 4 bases at J, with 10 bases in the middle. The CDR3 loop is CASSANRADTQYF. The CDR3 nucleotides read TGTGCCAGTAGTGCCAATCGGGCAGATACGCAGTATTTT.

This clone was observed once. The V and J genes are TRBV4-3 and TRBJ2-3; 16 nucleotides match TRBD2. The V gene end was trimmed by 3 bases and the J gene end by 1 base; junction bases not matched to a gene: 4. The CDR3 sequence is 18 residues long. Germline V gene sequence: CDR1 LGHNA, CDR2 YSLEER. Here the CDR3 DNA reads TGCGCCAGCAGCCAGGGACTAGCGGGGGGGCCGGGCACAGATACGCAGTATTTT. Residues: CASSQGLAGGPGTDTQYF.

The V call is TRBV27, the J call TRBJ2-3, with unresolved D. The length of the CDR3 is 16 residues. Trimming shortened V by 4 bases and J by 2 bases, and 16 bases separated the two germline ends. Germline V gene lookup returns CDR1 MNHEY and CDR2 SMNVEV (reference sequence). CDR3 amino acids: CASSSSGRLPTDTQYF. The CDR3 DNA is TGTGCCAGCAGTTCAAGTGGCAGGCTTCCCACAGATACGCAGTATTTT.